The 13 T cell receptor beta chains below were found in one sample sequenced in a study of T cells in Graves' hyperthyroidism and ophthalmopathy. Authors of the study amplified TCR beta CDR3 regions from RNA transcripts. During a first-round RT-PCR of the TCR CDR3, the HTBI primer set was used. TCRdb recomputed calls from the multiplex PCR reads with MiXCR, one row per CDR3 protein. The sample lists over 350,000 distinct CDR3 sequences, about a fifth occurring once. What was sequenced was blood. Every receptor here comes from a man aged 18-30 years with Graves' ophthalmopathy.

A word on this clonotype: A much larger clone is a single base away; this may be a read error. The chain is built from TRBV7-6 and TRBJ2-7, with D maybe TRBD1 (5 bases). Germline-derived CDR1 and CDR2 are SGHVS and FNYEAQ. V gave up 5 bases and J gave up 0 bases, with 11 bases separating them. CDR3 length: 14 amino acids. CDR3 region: CASSPGSGSYEQYF. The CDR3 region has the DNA TGTGCCAGCAGCCCAGGGTCTGGCTCCTACGAGCAGTACTTC.

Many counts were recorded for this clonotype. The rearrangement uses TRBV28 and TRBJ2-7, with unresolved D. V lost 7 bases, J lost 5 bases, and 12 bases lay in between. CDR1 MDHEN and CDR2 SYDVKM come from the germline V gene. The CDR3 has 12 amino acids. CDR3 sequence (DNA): TGTGCCAGCACCTCCCCACCCAACGAGCAGTACTTC. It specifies CASTSPPNEQYF.

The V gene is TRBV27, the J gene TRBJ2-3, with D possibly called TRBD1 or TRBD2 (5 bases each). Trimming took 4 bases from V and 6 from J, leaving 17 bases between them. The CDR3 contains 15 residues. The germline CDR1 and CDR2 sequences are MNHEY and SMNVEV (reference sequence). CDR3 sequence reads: CASSSGTIRLDTQYF. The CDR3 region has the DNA TGTGCCAGCAGTTCCGGGACCATAAGGCTTGATACGCAGTATTTT.

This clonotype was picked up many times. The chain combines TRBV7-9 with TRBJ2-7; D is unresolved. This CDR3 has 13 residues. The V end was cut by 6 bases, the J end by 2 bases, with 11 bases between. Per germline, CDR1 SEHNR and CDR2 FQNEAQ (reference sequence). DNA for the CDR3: TGTGCCAGCAGGGACGGGTCTACCTACGAGCAGTACTTC. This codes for CASRDGSTYEQYF.

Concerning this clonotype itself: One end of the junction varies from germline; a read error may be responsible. DNA for the CDR3: TGTACCAGCAACGTAGACAGGGAGGGTAATTCACCCCTCCACTTT. This encodes CTSNVDREGNSPLHF. This chain joins TRBV2 and TRBJ1-6, with 7 bases lining up with TRBD1. The CDR3 consists of 15 residues. Germline loops: CDR1 SNHLY, CDR2 FYNNEI. Together with reference TRBV2 and TRBJ1-6, the CDR3 gives the full variable domain: EPEVTQTPSHQVTQMGQEVILRCVPISNHLYFYWYRQILGQKVEFLVSFYNNEISEKSEIFDDQFSVERPDGSNFTLKIRSTKLEDSAMYFCTSNVDREGNSPLHFGNGTRLTVT.

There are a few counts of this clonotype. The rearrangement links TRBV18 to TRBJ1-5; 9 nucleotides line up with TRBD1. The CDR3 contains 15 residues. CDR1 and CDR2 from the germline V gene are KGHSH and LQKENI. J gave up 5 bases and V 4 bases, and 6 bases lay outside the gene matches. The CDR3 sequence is CASSRGQGKDQPQHF. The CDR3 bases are TGTGCCAGCTCACGTGGACAGGGGAAGGATCAGCCCCAGCATTTT.

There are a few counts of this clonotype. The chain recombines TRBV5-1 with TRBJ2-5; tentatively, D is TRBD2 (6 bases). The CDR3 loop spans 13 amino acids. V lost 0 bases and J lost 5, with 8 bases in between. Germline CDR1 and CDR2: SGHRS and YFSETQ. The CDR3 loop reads CASSLAGTETQYF. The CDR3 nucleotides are TGCGCCAGCAGCTTGGCTGGGACTGAGACCCAGTACTTC.

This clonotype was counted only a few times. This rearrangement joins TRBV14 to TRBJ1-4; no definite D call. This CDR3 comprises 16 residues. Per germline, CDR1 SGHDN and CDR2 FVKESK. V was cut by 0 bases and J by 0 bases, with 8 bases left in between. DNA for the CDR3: TGTGCCAGCAGCCAAGAGGGGAGTGCAACTAATGAAAAACTGTTTTTT. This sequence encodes CASSQEGSATNEKLFF.

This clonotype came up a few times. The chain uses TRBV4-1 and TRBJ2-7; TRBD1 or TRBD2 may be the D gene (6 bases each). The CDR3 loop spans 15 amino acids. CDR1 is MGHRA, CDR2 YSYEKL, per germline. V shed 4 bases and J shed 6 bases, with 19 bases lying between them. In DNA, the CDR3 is TGCGCCAGCAGCCTCTCCCGGGACACGGAGGGCGAGCAGTACTTC. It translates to CASSLSRDTEGEQYF.

The CDR3 protein is CASSQEARTYGYTF. The CDR3 DNA follows: TGCGCCAGCAGCCAAGAGGCCAGAACTTATGGCTACACCTTC. The chain uses TRBV4-1 and TRBJ1-2, with D hard to call. V lost 0 bases to trimming and J lost 5 bases, with 10 bases between them. Per the germline V gene, CDR1 is MGHRA and CDR2 is YSYEKL. The CDR3 covers 14 residues.

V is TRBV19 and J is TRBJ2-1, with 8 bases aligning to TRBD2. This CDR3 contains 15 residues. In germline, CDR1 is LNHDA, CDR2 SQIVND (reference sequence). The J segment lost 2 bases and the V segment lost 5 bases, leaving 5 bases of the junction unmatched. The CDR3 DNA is TGTGCCAGTAGTCGAAGCGGGGGAACCTACAATGAGCAGTTCTTC. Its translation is CASSRSGGTYNEQFF. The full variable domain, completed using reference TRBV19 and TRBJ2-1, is DGGITQSPKYLFRKEGQNVTLSCEQNLNHDAMYWYRQDPGQGLRLIYYSQIVNDFQKGDIAEGYSVSREKKESFPLTVTSAQKNPTAFYLCASSRSGGTYNEQFFGPGTRLTVL.

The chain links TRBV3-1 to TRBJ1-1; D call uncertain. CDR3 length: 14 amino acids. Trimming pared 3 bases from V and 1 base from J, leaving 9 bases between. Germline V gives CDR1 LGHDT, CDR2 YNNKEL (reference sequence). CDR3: CASSHEGGNTEAFF. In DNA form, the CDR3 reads TGTGCCAGCAGCCACGAGGGCGGGAACACTGAAGCTTTCTTT.

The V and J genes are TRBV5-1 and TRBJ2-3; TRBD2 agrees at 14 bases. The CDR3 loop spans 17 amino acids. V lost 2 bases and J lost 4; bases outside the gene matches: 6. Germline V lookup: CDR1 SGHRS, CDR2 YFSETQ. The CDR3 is CASSFGQGLAGADTQYF. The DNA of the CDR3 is TGCGCCAGCAGCTTCGGACAGGGACTAGCGGGAGCAGATACGCAGTATTTT.